A selection of T cell receptor beta chains follows, all from one sample in a study of low-dose radiotherapy and immunotherapy resistance in tumors. TCRdb analysed the reads with MiXCR anew, one entry per CDR3 protein. The sample yields around 80,000 distinct CDR3 sequences, over 15% seen once. The starting material was PBMCs, obtained before treatment. All receptors come from a male donor with prostate cancer. Each CDR3 is given with its conserved first and last residue. The D gene is left open where the match is weak. Some rows mark clone size as missing; the rest say once, few, many or name a class of expanded clone.

V gene: TRBV30
J gene: TRBJ2-2
clone size: few
D gene: .
CDR3 DNA: TGTGCCTGGAGTGTACCAACCATTTCGGAGACCGGGGAGCTGTTTTTT
CDR3 protein: CAWSVPTISETGELFF

V gene: TRBV5-5
J gene: TRBJ1-2
clone size: .
D gene: .
CDR3 DNA: TGTGCCAGCAGCTTACAGGGACACTATGGCTACACCTTC
CDR3 protein: CASSLQGHYGYTF

V gene: TRBV3-1
J gene: TRBJ1-2
clone size: .
D gene: .
CDR3 DNA: TGTGCCAGCGACGGGGGTGGAGGCTACACCTTC
CDR3 protein: CASDGGGGYTF

V gene: TRBV5-6
J gene: TRBJ2-1
clone size: many
D gene: .
CDR3 DNA: TGTGCCAGCAGCTTGGCCAGCTTTTATGAGCAGTTCTTC
CDR3 protein: CASSLASFYEQFF

V gene: TRBV6-6
J gene: TRBJ1-1
clone size: .
D gene: .
CDR3 DNA: TGTGCCAGCAGCCTTCTACTAGGGAGCACTGAAGCTTTCTTT
CDR3 protein: CASSLLLGSTEAFF

V gene: TRBV11-2
J gene: TRBJ2-1
clone size: many
D gene: TRBD2
CDR3 DNA: TGTGCCAGCAGCTTAGATCGGCGGGGGGAGCAGTTCTTC
CDR3 protein: CASSLDRRGEQFF

V gene: TRBV20-1
J gene: TRBJ2-1
clone size: many
D gene: .
CDR3 DNA: TGCAGTGCTAGTACCCTTATGGGCTACTCCTACAATGAGCAGTTCTTC
CDR3 protein: CSASTLMGYSYNEQFF

V gene: TRBV28
J gene: TRBJ2-5
clone size: many
D gene: .
CDR3 DNA: TGTGCCAGCAGTTGGAGGGGAGAGACCCAGTACTTC
CDR3 protein: CASSWRGETQYF

V gene: TRBV3-1
J gene: TRBJ1-5
clone size: many
D gene: .
CDR3 DNA: TGTGCCAGCAGCCTGAAGACAGATTCTAATCAGCCCCAGCATTTT
CDR3 protein: CASSLKTDSNQPQHF

V gene: TRBV6-2/TRBV6-3
J gene: TRBJ2-6
clone size: many
D gene: TRBD1
CDR3 DNA: TGTGCCAGCCGGCAACGGACAGGGGCTGGGGCCAACGTCCTGACTTTC
CDR3 protein: CASRQRTGAGANVLTF

V gene: TRBV19
J gene: TRBJ1-1
clone size: many
D gene: TRBD1
CDR3 DNA: TGTGCCAGTAGTTGGGGACAGGGAGGGATGAACACTGAAGCTTTCTTT
CDR3 protein: CASSWGQGGMNTEAFF

V gene: TRBV6-2/TRBV6-3
J gene: TRBJ2-6
clone size: many
D gene: TRBD1
CDR3 DNA: TGTGCCAGCAGCCCTCGCCGACAGGGCGAGAGCTCTGGGGCCAACGTCCTGACTTTC
CDR3 protein: CASSPRRQGESSGANVLTF

V gene: TRBV7-6
J gene: TRBJ2-7
clone size: many
D gene: .
CDR3 DNA: TGTGCCAGCAGCTTAGGGACACACACCTACGAGCAGTACTTC
CDR3 protein: CASSLGTHTYEQYF

V gene: TRBV7-2
J gene: TRBJ2-2
clone size: many
D gene: .
CDR3 DNA: TGTGCCAGCAGCTTAACGGGGGAGCTGTTTTTT
CDR3 protein: CASSLTGELFF

V gene: TRBV5-4
J gene: TRBJ2-1
clone size: many
D gene: TRBD2
CDR3 DNA: TGTGCCAGCAGCCCAGGGACTAGCGGGGGGTTCGGTTACAATGAGCAGTTCTTC
CDR3 protein: CASSPGTSGGFGYNEQFF

V gene: TRBV6-1
J gene: TRBJ2-7
clone size: many
D gene: TRBD2
CDR3 DNA: TGTGCCAGCAGTGGGACTAGCCTCTACGAGCAGTACTTC
CDR3 protein: CASSGTSLYEQYF

V gene: TRBV27
J gene: TRBJ2-2
clone size: many
D gene: .
CDR3 DNA: TGTGCCAGCAGCCCCCTGGGGGGTATGGCCGCCGGGGAGCTGTTTTTT
CDR3 protein: CASSPLGGMAAGELFF

V gene: TRBV28
J gene: TRBJ2-1
clone size: many
D gene: .
CDR3 DNA: TGTGCCAGCAGTTTAGCGTACAATGAGCAGTTCTTC
CDR3 protein: CASSLAYNEQFF

V gene: TRBV2
J gene: TRBJ2-5
clone size: many
D gene: TRBD2
CDR3 DNA: TGTGCCAGCAGGCGGGGGGAGGAGACCCAGTACTTC
CDR3 protein: CASRRGEETQYF

V gene: TRBV19
J gene: TRBJ2-7
clone size: many
D gene: .
CDR3 DNA: TGTGCCAGTAGTAGACAGGTGGATTACGAGCAGTACTTC
CDR3 protein: CASSRQVDYEQYF

V gene: TRBV6-5
J gene: TRBJ1-4
clone size: many
D gene: .
CDR3 DNA: TGTGCCAGCAGCCTTGACTGGGGTAATGGAAAACTGTTTTTT
CDR3 protein: CASSLDWGNGKLFF

V gene: TRBV19
J gene: TRBJ1-6
clone size: .
D gene: TRBD1
CDR3 DNA: TGTGCCAGTGGACAGGGGAAACGGTCACCCCTCCACTTT
CDR3 protein: CASGQGKRSPLHF

V gene: TRBV15
J gene: TRBJ2-7
clone size: many
D gene: .
CDR3 DNA: TGTGCCACCAGCCGAGAACAGGGCTTCAGCTCCTACGAGCAGTACTTC
CDR3 protein: CATSREQGFSSYEQYF

V gene: TRBV6-1
J gene: TRBJ2-1
clone size: many
D gene: TRBD2
CDR3 DNA: TGTGCCAGCAGAGCGGGGGGGCGCAATGAGCAGTTCTTC
CDR3 protein: CASRAGGRNEQFF

V gene: TRBV7-2
J gene: TRBJ2-3
clone size: .
D gene: .
CDR3 DNA: TGTGCCAGCAGCTTAGGTTTGGGCACAGATACGCAGTATTTT
CDR3 protein: CASSLGLGTDTQYF

V gene: TRBV10-3
J gene: TRBJ2-5
clone size: many
D gene: .
CDR3 DNA: TGTGCCATCAGTGAGTCAGGGGGCCAAGAGACCCAGTACTTC
CDR3 protein: CAISESGGQETQYF

V gene: TRBV2
J gene: TRBJ2-1
clone size: many
D gene: .
CDR3 DNA: TGTGCCAGCAGCGGGGGGCTGGAGGTAAATGAGCAGTTCTTC
CDR3 protein: CASSGGLEVNEQFF

V gene: TRBV9
J gene: TRBJ1-2
clone size: many
D gene: TRBD1
CDR3 DNA: TGTGCCAGCAGCGTAGGGGCAGGGGGCCCCTATGGCTACACCTTC
CDR3 protein: CASSVGAGGPYGYTF

V gene: TRBV24-1
J gene: TRBJ2-1
clone size: many
D gene: .
CDR3 DNA: TGTGCCACCACTTTCGGCAGGGGCCCCTACAATGAGCAGTTCTTC
CDR3 protein: CATTFGRGPYNEQFF

V gene: TRBV6-1
J gene: TRBJ2-3
clone size: many
D gene: .
CDR3 DNA: TGTGCCAGCAGTGAAAGTCTACTTAGAGATACGCAGTATTTT
CDR3 protein: CASSESLLRDTQYF

V gene: TRBV30
J gene: TRBJ1-5
clone size: many
D gene: TRBD1
CDR3 DNA: TGTGCCTGGAGTCCCCTCAGGGGGCTGGGCAATCAGCCCCAGCATTTT
CDR3 protein: CAWSPLRGLGNQPQHF

V gene: TRBV5-4
J gene: TRBJ2-3
clone size: .
D gene: TRBD2
CDR3 DNA: TGTGCCAGCAGCCGCATAGCGGGGGGGCGCCCAGATACGCAGTATTTT
CDR3 protein: CASSRIAGGRPDTQYF

V gene: TRBV6-6
J gene: TRBJ2-3
clone size: many
D gene: .
CDR3 DNA: TGTGCCAGCAGTGAAGCACAGGAGACCACAGATACGCAGTATTTT
CDR3 protein: CASSEAQETTDTQYF

V gene: TRBV7-2
J gene: TRBJ1-1
clone size: many
D gene: TRBD1
CDR3 DNA: TGTGCCAGCAGCCCATTCCGGACAGGGCCCATGAACACTGAAGCTTTCTTT
CDR3 protein: CASSPFRTGPMNTEAFF

V gene: TRBV29-1
J gene: TRBJ2-5
clone size: many
D gene: TRBD2
CDR3 DNA: TGCAGCGTTGAAGACCGGGGAGGGCCTCTAAGCGAGACCCAGTACTTC
CDR3 protein: CSVEDRGGPLSETQYF

V gene: TRBV12-3/TRBV12-4
J gene: TRBJ1-1
clone size: many
D gene: .
CDR3 DNA: TGTGCCATAGATCAGGGTATTTATACTGAAGCTTTCTTT
CDR3 protein: CAIDQGIYTEAFF

V gene: TRBV7-9
J gene: TRBJ2-1
clone size: many
D gene: TRBD2
CDR3 DNA: TGTGCCAGCAGTCCAGCGGGGAGAAGCTCCTACAATGAGCAGTTCTTC
CDR3 protein: CASSPAGRSSYNEQFF

V gene: TRBV7-2
J gene: TRBJ2-1
clone size: many
D gene: TRBD2
CDR3 DNA: TGTGCCAGCAGCTTAGTCTTTAGCGGGGGCGAACAATTAAACCCCAATGAGCAGTTCTTC
CDR3 protein: CASSLVFSGGEQLNPNEQFF

V gene: TRBV4-1
J gene: TRBJ2-7
clone size: .
D gene: TRBD2
CDR3 DNA: TGCGCCAGCAGCCATCCCGGACTAGCGACCTCCTACGAGCAGTACTTC
CDR3 protein: CASSHPGLATSYEQYF

V gene: TRBV27
J gene: TRBJ2-5
clone size: many
D gene: TRBD1
CDR3 DNA: TGTGCCAGCAGTTTATTCGCAGGGGGGACCCAGTACTTC
CDR3 protein: CASSLFAGGTQYF

V gene: TRBV5-1
J gene: TRBJ2-2
clone size: many
D gene: .
CDR3 DNA: TGTGCCAGCAGCACGGGCGGGGTCCCCGGGGAGCTGTTTTTT
CDR3 protein: CASSTGGVPGELFF

V gene: TRBV4-3
J gene: TRBJ2-1
clone size: many
D gene: .
CDR3 DNA: TGCGCCAGCAGCCAAGATGAAGGGTCGCAGTACAATGAGCAGTTCTTC
CDR3 protein: CASSQDEGSQYNEQFF

V gene: TRBV7-3
J gene: TRBJ1-1
clone size: many
D gene: .
CDR3 DNA: TGTGCCAGCAGCTTAAAGGGGTTCGCTGAAGCTTTCTTT
CDR3 protein: CASSLKGFAEAFF

V gene: TRBV5-1
J gene: TRBJ2-1
clone size: many
D gene: .
CDR3 DNA: TGCGCCAGCAGCTTGGCGGGAACCTACAATGAGCAGTTCTTC
CDR3 protein: CASSLAGTYNEQFF

V gene: TRBV20-1
J gene: TRBJ2-1
clone size: many
D gene: .
CDR3 DNA: TGCAGTGCTCCAACACCCACCGGGGCCTACAATGAGCAGTTCTTC
CDR3 protein: CSAPTPTGAYNEQFF

V gene: TRBV11-2
J gene: TRBJ2-2
clone size: many
D gene: TRBD1
CDR3 DNA: TGTGCCAGCAGCTTAGTCCGACAGGGCTCAGGCGGGGAGCTGTTTTTT
CDR3 protein: CASSLVRQGSGGELFF

V gene: TRBV28
J gene: TRBJ2-1
clone size: many
D gene: .
CDR3 DNA: TGTGCCAGCAGATCGACGGGAACCTTTACCAACAATGAGCAGTTCTTC
CDR3 protein: CASRSTGTFTNNEQFF

V gene: TRBV29-1
J gene: TRBJ2-3
clone size: many
D gene: .
CDR3 DNA: TGCAGCGTTAGAGGACGCTGGACGTCGGATACGCAGTATTTT
CDR3 protein: CSVRGRWTSDTQYF

V gene: TRBV12-3/TRBV12-4
J gene: TRBJ2-1
clone size: many
D gene: TRBD1
CDR3 DNA: TGTGCCAGCAGTTTAAGGGACAGGGGAACGGTGGGCTACAATGAGCAGTTCTTC
CDR3 protein: CASSLRDRGTVGYNEQFF

V gene: TRBV3-1
J gene: TRBJ1-3
clone size: .
D gene: .
CDR3 DNA: TGTGCCAGCAGCCAGGGAAGTAGCTCTGGAAACACCATATATTTT
CDR3 protein: CASSQGSSSGNTIYF

V gene: TRBV7-9
J gene: TRBJ1-4
clone size: few
D gene: .
CDR3 DNA: TGTGCCAGCAGCTTAGGGGAGCTTGGAAATGAAAAACTGTTTTTT
CDR3 protein: CASSLGELGNEKLFF

V gene: TRBV7-2
J gene: TRBJ2-6
clone size: many
D gene: .
CDR3 DNA: TGTGCCAGCAGCTTAGCGCTTGGGGTGGGGGCCAACGTCCTGACTTTC
CDR3 protein: CASSLALGVGANVLTF

V gene: TRBV29-1
J gene: TRBJ2-7
clone size: many
D gene: TRBD2
CDR3 DNA: TGCAGCGTCCCCCTAGCGGGGTCCTACGAGCAGTACTTC
CDR3 protein: CSVPLAGSYEQYF

V gene: TRBV28
J gene: TRBJ1-6
clone size: many
D gene: .
CDR3 DNA: TGTGCCAGCAGTTTTAGGGACGGAAGACTTTCACCCCTCCACTTT
CDR3 protein: CASSFRDGRLSPLHF